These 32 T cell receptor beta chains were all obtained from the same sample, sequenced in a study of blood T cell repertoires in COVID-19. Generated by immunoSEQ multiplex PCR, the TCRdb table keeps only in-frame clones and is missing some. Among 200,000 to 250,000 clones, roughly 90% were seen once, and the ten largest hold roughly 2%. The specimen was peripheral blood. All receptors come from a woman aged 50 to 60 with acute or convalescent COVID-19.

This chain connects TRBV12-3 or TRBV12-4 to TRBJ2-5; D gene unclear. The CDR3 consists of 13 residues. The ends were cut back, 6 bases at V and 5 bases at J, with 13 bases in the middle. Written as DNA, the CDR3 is TGTGCCAGCAGCCGTGGGCCGGCGGAGACCCAGTACTTC. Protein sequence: CASSRGPAETQYF.

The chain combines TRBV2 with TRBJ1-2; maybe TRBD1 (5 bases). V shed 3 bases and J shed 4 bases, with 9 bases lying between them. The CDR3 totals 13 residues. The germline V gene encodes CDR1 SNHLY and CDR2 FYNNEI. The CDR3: CASSETASYGYTF. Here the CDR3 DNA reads TGTGCCAGCAGTGAGACAGCGTCCTATGGCTACACCTTC. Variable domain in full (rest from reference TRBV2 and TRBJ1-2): EPEVTQTPSHQVTQMGQEVILRCVPISNHLYFYWYRQILGQKVEFLVSFYNNEISEKSEIFDDQFSVERPDGSNFTLKIRSTKLEDSAMYFCASSETASYGYTFGSGTRLTVV.

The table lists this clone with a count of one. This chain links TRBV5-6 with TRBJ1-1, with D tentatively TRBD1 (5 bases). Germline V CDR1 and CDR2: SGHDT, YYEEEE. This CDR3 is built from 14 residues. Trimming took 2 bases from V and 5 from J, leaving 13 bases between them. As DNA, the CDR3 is TGTGCCAGCAGCTTCTTTAAAGGGGAAACTGAAGCTTTCTTT. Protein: CASSFFKGETEAFF. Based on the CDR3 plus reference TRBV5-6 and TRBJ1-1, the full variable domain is DAGVTQSPTHLIKTRGQQVTLRCSPKSGHDTVSWYQQALGQGPQFIFQYYEEEERQRGNFPDRFSGHQFPNYSSELNVNALLLGDSALYLCASSFFKGETEAFFGQGTRLTVV.

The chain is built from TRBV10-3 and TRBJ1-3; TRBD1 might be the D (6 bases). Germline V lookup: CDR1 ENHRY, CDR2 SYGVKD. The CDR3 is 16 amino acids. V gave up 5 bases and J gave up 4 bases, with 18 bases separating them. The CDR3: CAISQLNTGQGNTIYF. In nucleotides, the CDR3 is TGTGCCATCAGTCAACTAAACACAGGGCAGGGAAACACCATATATTTT.

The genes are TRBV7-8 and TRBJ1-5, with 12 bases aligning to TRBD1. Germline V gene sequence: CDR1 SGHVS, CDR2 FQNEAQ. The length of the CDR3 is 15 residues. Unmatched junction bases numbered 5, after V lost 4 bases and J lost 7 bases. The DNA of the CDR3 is TGTGCCAGCAGCTCGGGACAGGGGGCTGAGCAGCCCCAGCATTTT. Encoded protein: CASSSGQGAEQPQHF.

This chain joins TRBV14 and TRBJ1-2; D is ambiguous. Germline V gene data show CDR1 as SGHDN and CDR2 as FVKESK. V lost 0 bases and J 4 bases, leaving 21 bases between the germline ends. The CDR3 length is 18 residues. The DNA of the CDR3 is TGTGCCAGCAGCCAAGAGGCTGACCCCAGGCTTACTTCCTATGGCTACACCTTC. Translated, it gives CASSQEADPRLTSYGYTF.

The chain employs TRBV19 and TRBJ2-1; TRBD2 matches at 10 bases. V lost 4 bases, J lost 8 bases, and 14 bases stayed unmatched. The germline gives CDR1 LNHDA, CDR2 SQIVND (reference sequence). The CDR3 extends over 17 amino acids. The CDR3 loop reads CASSSWDLAGVRYEQFF. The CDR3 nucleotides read TGTGCCAGTAGTAGCTGGGATCTAGCGGGAGTTAGGTATGAGCAGTTCTTC.

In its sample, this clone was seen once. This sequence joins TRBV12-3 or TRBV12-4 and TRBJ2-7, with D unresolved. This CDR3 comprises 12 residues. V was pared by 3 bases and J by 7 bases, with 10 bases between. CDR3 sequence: CASSFRFREQYF. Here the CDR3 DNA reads TGTGCCAGCAGTTTTCGTTTTCGGGAGCAGTACTTC.

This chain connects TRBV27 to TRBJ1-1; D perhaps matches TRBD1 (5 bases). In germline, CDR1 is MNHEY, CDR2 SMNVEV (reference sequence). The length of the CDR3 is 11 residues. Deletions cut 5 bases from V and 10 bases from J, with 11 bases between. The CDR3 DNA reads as TGTGCCAGCAGTGCACGGGGGGGAGCTTTCTTT. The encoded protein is CASSARGGAFF.

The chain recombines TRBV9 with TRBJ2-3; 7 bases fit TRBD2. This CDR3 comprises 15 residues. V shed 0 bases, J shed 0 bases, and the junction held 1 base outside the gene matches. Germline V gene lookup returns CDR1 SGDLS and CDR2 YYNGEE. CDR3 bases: TGTGCCAGCAGCGTAGGCGGGGGAAGCACAGATACGCAGTATTTT. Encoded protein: CASSVGGGSTDTQYF.

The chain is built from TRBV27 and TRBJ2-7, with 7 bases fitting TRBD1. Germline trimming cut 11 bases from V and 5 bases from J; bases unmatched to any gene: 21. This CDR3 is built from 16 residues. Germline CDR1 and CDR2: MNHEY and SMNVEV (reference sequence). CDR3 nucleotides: TGTGCCGCTAGACCAACAGTTTCCCGGGACAGAAACGAGCAGTACTTC. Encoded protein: CAARPTVSRDRNEQYF.

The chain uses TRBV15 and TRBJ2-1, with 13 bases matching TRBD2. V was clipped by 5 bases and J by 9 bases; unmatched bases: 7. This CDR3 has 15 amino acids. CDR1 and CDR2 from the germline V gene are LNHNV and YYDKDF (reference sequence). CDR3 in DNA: TGTGCCACCAGCGGGACTAGCGGGATCCCGTCTGAGCAGTTCTTC. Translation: CATSGTSGIPSEQFF.

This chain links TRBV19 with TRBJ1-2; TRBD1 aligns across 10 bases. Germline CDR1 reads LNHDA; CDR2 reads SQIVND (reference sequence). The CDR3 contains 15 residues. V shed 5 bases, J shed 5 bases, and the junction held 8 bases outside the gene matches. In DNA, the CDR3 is TGTGCCAGTAGTCCCGGACAGGGGGGTATTTATGGCTACACCTTC. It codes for CASSPGQGGIYGYTF.

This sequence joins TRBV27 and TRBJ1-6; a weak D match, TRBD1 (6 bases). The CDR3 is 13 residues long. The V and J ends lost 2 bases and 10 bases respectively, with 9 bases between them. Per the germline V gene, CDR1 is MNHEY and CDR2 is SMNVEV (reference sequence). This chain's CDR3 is CASSLQGFSPLHF. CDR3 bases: TGTGCCAGCAGTTTACAGGGGTTCTCACCCCTCCACTTT.

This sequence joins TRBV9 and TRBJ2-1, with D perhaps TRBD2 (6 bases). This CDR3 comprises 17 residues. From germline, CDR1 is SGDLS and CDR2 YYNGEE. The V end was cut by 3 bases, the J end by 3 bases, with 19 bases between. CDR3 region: CASSGGNRLVRYNEQFF. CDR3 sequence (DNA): TGTGCCAGCAGCGGGGGGAACAGACTAGTTCGCTACAATGAGCAGTTCTTC.

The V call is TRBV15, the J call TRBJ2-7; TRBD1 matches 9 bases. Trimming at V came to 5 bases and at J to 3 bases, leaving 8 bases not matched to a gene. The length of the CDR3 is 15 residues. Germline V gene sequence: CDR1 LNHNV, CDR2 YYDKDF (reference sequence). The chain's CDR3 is CATSSGTGTIYEQYF. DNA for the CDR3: TGTGCCACCAGCTCCGGGACAGGGACTATCTACGAGCAGTACTTC.

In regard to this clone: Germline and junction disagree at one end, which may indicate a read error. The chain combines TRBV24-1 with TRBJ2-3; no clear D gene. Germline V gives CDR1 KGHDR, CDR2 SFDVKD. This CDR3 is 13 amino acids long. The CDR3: CATSDPARDMQYF. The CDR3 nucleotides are TGTGCCACCAGTGACCCTGCTAGAGATATGCAGTATTTT.

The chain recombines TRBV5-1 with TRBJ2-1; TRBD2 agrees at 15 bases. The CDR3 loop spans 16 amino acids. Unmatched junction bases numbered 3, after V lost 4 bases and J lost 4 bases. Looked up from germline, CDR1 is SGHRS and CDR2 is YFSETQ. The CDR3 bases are TGCGCCAGCAGCCCTGGACTAGCGGGGGGGTACAATGAGCAGTTCTTC. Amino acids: CASSPGLAGGYNEQFF.

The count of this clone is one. The CDR3 DNA reads as TGTGCCAGCACCATCGGGGGAAATGAGCAGTTCTTC. Translated, it gives CASTIGGNEQFF. The chain combines TRBV6-6 with TRBJ2-1; D perhaps matches TRBD2 (6 bases). The CDR3 is made up of 12 amino acids. Germline loops: CDR1 MNHNY, CDR2 SVGAGI (reference sequence). V lost 7 bases and J lost 7, with 11 bases in between.

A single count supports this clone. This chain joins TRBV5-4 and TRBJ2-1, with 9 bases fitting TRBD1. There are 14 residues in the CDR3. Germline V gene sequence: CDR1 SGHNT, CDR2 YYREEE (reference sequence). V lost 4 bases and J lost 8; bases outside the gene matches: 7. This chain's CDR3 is CASSPGQGRDEQFF. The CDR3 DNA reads TGTGCCAGCAGCCCGGGACAGGGTAGAGATGAGCAGTTCTTC. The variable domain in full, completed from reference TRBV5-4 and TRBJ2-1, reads ETGVTQSPTHLIKTRGQQVTLRCSSQSGHNTVSWYQQALGQGPQFIFQYYREEENGRGNFPPRFSGLQFPNYSSELNVNALELDDSALYLCASSPGQGRDEQFFGPGTRLTVL.

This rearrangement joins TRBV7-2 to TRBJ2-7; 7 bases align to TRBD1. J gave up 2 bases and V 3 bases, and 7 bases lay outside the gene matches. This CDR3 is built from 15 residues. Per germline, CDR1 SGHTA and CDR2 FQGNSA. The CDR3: CASSFGTVFTYEQYF. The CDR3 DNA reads TGTGCCAGCAGCTTCGGGACAGTCTTCACCTACGAGCAGTACTTC. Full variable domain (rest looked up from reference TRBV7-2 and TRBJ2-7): GAGVSQSPSNKVTEKGKDVELRCDPISGHTALYWYRQSLGQGLEFLIYFQGNSAPDKSGLPSDRFSAERTGGSVSTLTIQRTQQEDSAVYLCASSFGTVFTYEQYFGPGTRLTVT.

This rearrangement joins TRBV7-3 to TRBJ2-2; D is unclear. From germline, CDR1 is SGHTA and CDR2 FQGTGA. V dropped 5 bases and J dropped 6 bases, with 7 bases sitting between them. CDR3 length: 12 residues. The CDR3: CASSRAPGELFF. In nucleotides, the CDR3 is TGTGCCAGCAGCCGCGCTCCCGGGGAGCTGTTTTTT.

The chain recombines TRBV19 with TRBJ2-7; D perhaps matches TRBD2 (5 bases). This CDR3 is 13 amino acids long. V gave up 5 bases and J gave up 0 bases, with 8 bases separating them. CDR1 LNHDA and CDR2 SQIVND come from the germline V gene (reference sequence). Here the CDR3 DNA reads TGTGCCAGTAGTTTCGGGGTCTCCTACGAGCAGTACTTC. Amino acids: CASSFGVSYEQYF.

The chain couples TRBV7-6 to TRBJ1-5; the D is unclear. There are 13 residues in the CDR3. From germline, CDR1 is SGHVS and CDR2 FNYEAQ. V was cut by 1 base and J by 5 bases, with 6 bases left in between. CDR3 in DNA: TGTGCCAGCAGCTTAGAGAGGGATCAGCCCCAGCATTTT. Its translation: CASSLERDQPQHF.

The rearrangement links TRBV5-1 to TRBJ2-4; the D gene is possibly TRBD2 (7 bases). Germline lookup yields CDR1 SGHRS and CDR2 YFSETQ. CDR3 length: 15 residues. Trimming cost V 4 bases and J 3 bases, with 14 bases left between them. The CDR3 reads CASSPGGAGKNIQYF. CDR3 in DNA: TGCGCCAGCAGCCCTGGGGGGGCGGGCAAAAACATTCAGTACTTC.

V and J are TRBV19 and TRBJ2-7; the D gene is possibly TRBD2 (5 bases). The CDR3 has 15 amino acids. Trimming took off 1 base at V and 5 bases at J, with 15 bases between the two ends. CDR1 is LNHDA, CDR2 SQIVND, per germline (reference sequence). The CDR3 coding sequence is TGTGCCAGTAGTATAGTACCCCTAGCCACCCACGAGCAGTACTTC. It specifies CASSIVPLATHEQYF.

CDR3 nucleotide sequence: TGTGCCAGCAGCTTAGGGGGGGGATATGGCTACACCTTC. Translation: CASSLGGGYGYTF. The V gene is TRBV11-2, the J gene TRBJ1-2; a weak D match, TRBD1 (5 bases). CDR3 length: 13 residues. The germline CDR1 and CDR2 sequences are SGHAT and FQNNGV. Trimming left V 1 base short and J 5 bases short, with 8 bases between.

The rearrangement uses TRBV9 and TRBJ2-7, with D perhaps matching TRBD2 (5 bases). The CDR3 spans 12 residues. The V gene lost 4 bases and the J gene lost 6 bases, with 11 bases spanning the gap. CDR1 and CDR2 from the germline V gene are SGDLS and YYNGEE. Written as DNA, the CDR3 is TGTGCCAGCAGCCCATTCGGGGTCGAGCAGTACTTC. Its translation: CASSPFGVEQYF.

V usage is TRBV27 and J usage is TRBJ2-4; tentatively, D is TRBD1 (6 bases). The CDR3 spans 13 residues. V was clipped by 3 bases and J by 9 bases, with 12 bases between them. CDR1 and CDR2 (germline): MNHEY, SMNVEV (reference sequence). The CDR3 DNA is TGTGCCAGCAGTTTTCCAGGGGCGGGCATTCAGTACTTC. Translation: CASSFPGAGIQYF.

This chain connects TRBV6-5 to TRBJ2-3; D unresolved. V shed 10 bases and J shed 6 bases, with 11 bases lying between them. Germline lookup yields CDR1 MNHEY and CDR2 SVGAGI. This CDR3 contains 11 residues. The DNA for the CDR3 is TGTGCCACCAGGAGATGGGATACGCAGTATTTT. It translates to CATRRWDTQYF.

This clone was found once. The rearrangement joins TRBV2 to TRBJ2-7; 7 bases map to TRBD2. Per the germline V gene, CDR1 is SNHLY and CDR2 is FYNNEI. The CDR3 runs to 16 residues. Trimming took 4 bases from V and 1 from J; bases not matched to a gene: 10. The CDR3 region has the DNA TGTGCCAGCAGTGCCCCGACAGCGGGGCTATCCTACGAGCAGTACTTC. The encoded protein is CASSAPTAGLSYEQYF.

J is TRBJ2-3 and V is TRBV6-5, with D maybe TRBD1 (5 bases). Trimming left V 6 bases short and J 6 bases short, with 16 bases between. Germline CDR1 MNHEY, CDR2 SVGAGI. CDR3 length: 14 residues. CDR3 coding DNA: TGTGCCAGCAGCCGCAACAGGAAAGAGGATACGCAGTATTTT. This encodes CASSRNRKEDTQYF.